The source of this T cell receptor (beta chain) is a study of T cell responses to AZD1222 COVID-19 vaccine. Study details: Whether given at about 4 or about 12 weeks, second doses were pooled. Whole-study findings and limits: The donor cohort was predominantly white British with a female majority, and clonal diversity may have been underestimated. Along spike, vaccine-associated CD4 TCRs were found throughout, with dominance at 160-218 and 743-854. Reportedly, nearly half the spike-specific TCRs target unmutated variant regions.

Note on this clone: Its antigen is still unknown.

V was cut by 1 base and J by 3 bases, with 10 bases left in between. The CDR3 length is 14 residues. Germline-derived CDR1 and CDR2 are LGHDT and YNNKEL (reference sequence). TCRdb's table, derived via immunoSEQ multiplex PCR, lists solely in-frame clones and lacks some. Altogether 120,000 to 150,000 clones are present, roughly 91% being singletons, with the ten largest covering roughly 5%. The source is an adult in good health. Sequencing was performed on peripheral blood, taken on day 0 of AZD1222 vaccination. V usage is TRBV3-1 (or the pseudogene TRBV3-2) and J usage is TRBJ2-7; D not resolved. CDR3 DNA sequence: TGTGCCAGCAGCCAAGGGAGCATCTACTACGAGCAGTACTTC. This gives the protein CASSQGSIYYEQYF.